This T cell receptor (beta chain) was documented in a study of long-term antiretroviral therapy in people with HIV. The assay used was immunoSEQ (version v3.0), run at survey level. What sequencing targeted per sample was 40,000-50,000 T-cell genomes. Here immunoSEQ multiplex PCR was the method, and the copy in TCRdb shows in-frame clones only, minus some. Among 20,000 to 30,000 clones, about four fifths were seen once, and the ten largest hold about 6%. This clonotype was sampled from a man aged 30 to 45 with HIV. Here the sequenced sample was unsorted PBMCs, taken 0.7 years before starting antiretroviral therapy.

The DNA for the CDR3 is TGCGCCAGCAGTGAGGGCGCTAGCGGGGCCGGGTTAGCCAAAAACATTCAGTACTTC. Translated, it gives CASSEGASGAGLAKNIQYF. V usage is TRBV10-2 and J usage is TRBJ2-4, with TRBD2 matching over 9 bases. This CDR3 is built from 19 residues. The V gene's germline CDR1 is WSHSY and CDR2 SAAADI. With V trimmed by 2 bases and J by 0 bases, 11 bases remained unmatched.